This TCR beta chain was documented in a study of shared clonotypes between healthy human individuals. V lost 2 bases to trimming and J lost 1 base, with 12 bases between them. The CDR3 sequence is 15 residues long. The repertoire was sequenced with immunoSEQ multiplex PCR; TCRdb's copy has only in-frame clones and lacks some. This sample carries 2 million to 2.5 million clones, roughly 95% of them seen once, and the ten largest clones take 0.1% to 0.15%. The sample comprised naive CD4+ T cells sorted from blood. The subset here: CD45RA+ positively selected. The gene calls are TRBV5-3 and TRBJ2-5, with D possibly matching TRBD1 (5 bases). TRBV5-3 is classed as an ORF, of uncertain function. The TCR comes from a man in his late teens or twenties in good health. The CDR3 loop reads CARSFAAGSQETQYF. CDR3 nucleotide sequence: TGTGCCAGAAGCTTCGCGGCAGGGTCCCAAGAGACCCAGTACTTC.